This is a list of T cell receptor beta chains from one sample in a study of shared clonotypes between healthy human individuals. Clones were read by immunoSEQ multiplex PCR, and TCRdb kept only the in-frame ones, dropping some. The sample yields over a million clones, about three quarters seen once. The sequencing input was memory CD4+ T cells sorted from blood. These receptors originate from a man between 18 and 35 years old in good health. Each CDR3 is given with its conserved first and last residue. Each record gives: V gene, clone size, J gene, D gene, CDR3 protein, CDR3 DNA. A D gene is named only where the DNA matches it firmly. Size values are once, few and many counts, or a class for expanded clones, and some rows have none.

v_call: TRBV7-9
clone_size: NA
j_call: TRBJ2-7
d_call: NA
cdr3_aa: CASSLGGQDYEQYF
cdr3_nt: TGTGCCAGCAGCTTAGGGGGACAAGACTACGAGCAGTACTTC

v_call: TRBV7-9
clone_size: once
j_call: TRBJ1-2
d_call: NA
cdr3_aa: CASSPRGDGYTF
cdr3_nt: TGTGCCAGCAGCCCAAGGGGTGATGGCTACACCTTC

v_call: TRBV4-2
clone_size: NA
j_call: TRBJ2-5
d_call: TRBD2
cdr3_aa: CASSQDPLGREGRETQYF
cdr3_nt: TGTGCCAGCAGCCAAGACCCCCTAGGGCGGGAGGGCCGAGAGACCCAGTACTTC

v_call: TRBV5-1
clone_size: NA
j_call: TRBJ2-5
d_call: NA
cdr3_aa: CASSLTAKQGETQYF
cdr3_nt: TGCGCCAGCAGCTTGACAGCGAAGCAGGGGGAGACCCAGTACTTC

v_call: TRBV30
clone_size: NA
j_call: TRBJ2-3
d_call: NA
cdr3_aa: CAWRADDDTQYF
cdr3_nt: TGTGCCTGGAGGGCCGACGACGATACGCAGTATTTT

v_call: TRBV5-1
clone_size: NA
j_call: TRBJ2-3
d_call: NA
cdr3_aa: CASSLTPPRGTRALGDTQYF
cdr3_nt: TGCGCCAGCAGTCTGACGCCCCCCCGCGGGACTCGCGCTCTCGGAGATACGCAGTATTTT

v_call: TRBV6-5
clone_size: NA
j_call: TRBJ2-6
d_call: NA
cdr3_aa: CASSYSRVGANVLTF
cdr3_nt: TGTGCCAGCAGTTACTCCAGGGTTGGGGCCAACGTCCTGACTTTC

v_call: TRBV19
clone_size: NA
j_call: TRBJ2-1
d_call: TRBD1
cdr3_aa: CASSSTGQGFHEQFF
cdr3_nt: TGTGCCAGTTCGAGCACGGGACAGGGCTTCCATGAGCAGTTCTTC

v_call: TRBV7-9
clone_size: NA
j_call: TRBJ2-3
d_call: NA
cdr3_aa: CASSRDDSTDTQYF
cdr3_nt: TGTGCCAGCAGCAGAGACGATAGCACAGATACGCAGTATTTT

v_call: TRBV4-1
clone_size: NA
j_call: TRBJ1-1
d_call: NA
cdr3_aa: CASSQEERSTEAFF
cdr3_nt: TGCGCCAGCAGCCAAGAAGAACGCAGCACTGAAGCTTTCTTT

v_call: TRBV11-1
clone_size: NA
j_call: TRBJ2-5
d_call: TRBD1
cdr3_aa: CASSPAQGARREETQYF
cdr3_nt: TGTGCCAGCAGCCCCGCCCAGGGGGCAAGGAGGGAAGAGACCCAGTACTTC

v_call: TRBV6-1
clone_size: NA
j_call: TRBJ2-2
d_call: NA
cdr3_aa: CASKSKGGTGELFF
cdr3_nt: TGTGCCAGCAAGAGTAAGGGCGGGACCGGGGAGCTGTTTTTT

v_call: TRBV30
clone_size: NA
j_call: TRBJ2-1
d_call: TRBD2
cdr3_aa: CAWSGSSGSRDEQFF
cdr3_nt: TGTGCCTGGAGTGGCTCTAGCGGGAGTAGAGATGAGCAGTTCTTC

v_call: TRBV6-1
clone_size: NA
j_call: TRBJ1-2
d_call: TRBD1
cdr3_aa: CASRSGQGVDYGYTF
cdr3_nt: TGTGCCAGCAGGAGCGGACAGGGAGTAGACTATGGCTACACCTTC

v_call: TRBV5-8
clone_size: few
j_call: TRBJ1-5
d_call: NA
cdr3_aa: CASSPREFGNQPQHF
cdr3_nt: TGTGCCAGCAGTCCCCGGGAGTTCGGCAATCAGCCCCAGCATTTT

v_call: TRBV20-1
clone_size: NA
j_call: TRBJ1-3
d_call: NA
cdr3_aa: CSAWGGNTIYF
cdr3_nt: TGCAGTGCTTGGGGGGGAAACACCATATATTTT

v_call: TRBV19
clone_size: NA
j_call: TRBJ2-7
d_call: NA
cdr3_aa: CASSNPGQSSYEQYF
cdr3_nt: TGTGCCAGTAGTAACCCAGGACAGTCGTCCTACGAGCAGTACTTC

v_call: TRBV28
clone_size: few
j_call: TRBJ1-4
d_call: NA
cdr3_aa: CASSSGQVREKLFF
cdr3_nt: TGTGCCAGCAGCTCGGGGCAGGTCCGTGAAAAACTGTTTTTT

v_call: TRBV5-8
clone_size: NA
j_call: TRBJ2-3
d_call: NA
cdr3_aa: CASSLGLATDTQYF
cdr3_nt: TGTGCCAGCAGCTTGGGTCTAGCGACAGATACGCAGTATTTT

v_call: TRBV2
clone_size: NA
j_call: TRBJ2-7
d_call: TRBD2
cdr3_aa: CASSDGLVYEQYF
cdr3_nt: TGTGCCAGCAGTGATGGACTAGTGTACGAGCAGTACTTC

v_call: TRBV7-2
clone_size: few
j_call: TRBJ2-5
d_call: NA
cdr3_aa: CASSFRSGGERETQYF
cdr3_nt: TGTGCCAGCAGCTTCCGGAGTGGGGGAGAGCGGGAGACCCAGTACTTC

v_call: TRBV10-3
clone_size: few
j_call: TRBJ1-1
d_call: NA
cdr3_aa: CAITDGPNTEAFF
cdr3_nt: TGTGCCATCACCGACGGTCCAAACACTGAAGCTTTCTTT

v_call: TRBV28
clone_size: NA
j_call: TRBJ1-1
d_call: TRBD1
cdr3_aa: CASRGTGNSMNTEAFF
cdr3_nt: TGTGCCAGCAGGGGGACAGGGAATAGTATGAACACTGAAGCTTTCTTT

v_call: TRBV6-5
clone_size: NA
j_call: TRBJ1-2
d_call: NA
cdr3_aa: CAAKGGRGYTF
cdr3_nt: TGTGCCGCAAAGGGAGGGCGTGGCTACACCTTC

v_call: TRBV25-1
clone_size: NA
j_call: TRBJ2-2
d_call: NA
cdr3_aa: CASSEYPGRTSNTGELFF
cdr3_nt: TGTGCCAGCAGTGAATATCCAGGGAGGACCTCGAACACCGGGGAGCTGTTTTTT

v_call: TRBV6-1
clone_size: NA
j_call: TRBJ2-3
d_call: TRBD1
cdr3_aa: CASVRDRNTDTQYF
cdr3_nt: TGTGCCAGCGTTCGGGACAGGAACACAGATACGCAGTATTTT

v_call: TRBV28
clone_size: NA
j_call: TRBJ1-5
d_call: NA
cdr3_aa: CASCPLQVGHQPQHF
cdr3_nt: TGTGCCAGCTGCCCTTTACAGGTGGGCCATCAGCCCCAGCATTTT

v_call: TRBV10-3
clone_size: few
j_call: TRBJ2-1
d_call: TRBD1
cdr3_aa: CAISASDRESLF
cdr3_nt: TGTGCCATCAGTGCATCGGACAGGGAGTCCCTCTTC

v_call: TRBV27
clone_size: NA
j_call: TRBJ2-5
d_call: NA
cdr3_aa: CASRGAAEETQYF
cdr3_nt: TGTGCCAGCAGGGGCGCCGCCGAAGAGACCCAGTACTTC

v_call: TRBV19
clone_size: NA
j_call: TRBJ1-1
d_call: NA
cdr3_aa: CASSIQRNTEAFF
cdr3_nt: TGTGCCAGTAGTATTCAGAGGAACACTGAAGCTTTCTTT

v_call: TRBV2
clone_size: NA
j_call: TRBJ1-1
d_call: TRBD1
cdr3_aa: CASTAQGEGTEAFF
cdr3_nt: TGTGCCAGCACTGCACAGGGGGAAGGAACTGAAGCTTTCTTT

v_call: TRBV2
clone_size: NA
j_call: TRBJ2-3
d_call: TRBD1
cdr3_aa: CASSVEDRGPATQYF
cdr3_nt: TGTGCCAGCAGTGTCGAGGACAGGGGGCCCGCTACGCAGTATTTT

v_call: TRBV5-3
clone_size: NA
j_call: TRBJ1-2
d_call: NA
cdr3_aa: CASSIHPHGYTF
cdr3_nt: TGTGCCTCAAGCATCCACCCCCATGGCTACACCTTC

v_call: TRBV1
clone_size: NA
j_call: TRBJ1-2
d_call: NA
cdr3_aa: CTSSQLGPKRNYGYTF
cdr3_nt: TGCACCAGCAGCCAACTCGGTCCAAAACGCAACTATGGCTACACCTTC

v_call: TRBV7-6
clone_size: NA
j_call: TRBJ2-7
d_call: TRBD1
cdr3_aa: CASSRQGSYEQYF
cdr3_nt: TGTGCCAGCAGCAGACAGGGATCCTACGAGCAGTACTTC

v_call: TRBV27
clone_size: NA
j_call: TRBJ2-7
d_call: TRBD1
cdr3_aa: CASSLTGTGHHEQYF
cdr3_nt: TGTGCCAGCAGTTTAACCGGGACAGGGCACCACGAGCAGTACTTC

v_call: TRBV28
clone_size: NA
j_call: TRBJ1-4
d_call: NA
cdr3_aa: CASSLWGDLYEKLFF
cdr3_nt: TGTGCCAGCAGTTTATGGGGTGACCTCTATGAAAAACTGTTTTTT

v_call: TRBV6-6
clone_size: once
j_call: TRBJ2-7
d_call: TRBD2
cdr3_aa: CASSYSGTNSYEQYF
cdr3_nt: TGTGCCAGCAGTTACTCAGGGACTAATTCCTACGAGCAGTACTTC

v_call: TRBV2
clone_size: NA
j_call: TRBJ2-1
d_call: NA
cdr3_aa: CASSAVGKNNEQFF
cdr3_nt: TGTGCCAGCAGTGCCGTCGGGAAGAACAATGAGCAGTTCTTC

v_call: TRBV5-6
clone_size: few
j_call: TRBJ1-3
d_call: NA
cdr3_aa: CASSFMGSTGNTIYF
cdr3_nt: TGTGCCAGCAGCTTTATGGGTTCCACTGGAAACACCATATATTTT

v_call: TRBV4-1
clone_size: NA
j_call: TRBJ1-2
d_call: NA
cdr3_aa: CASSPDAARGYTF
cdr3_nt: TGCGCCAGCAGCCCTGACGCTGCGCGTGGCTACACCTTC

v_call: TRBV5-1
clone_size: NA
j_call: TRBJ1-1
d_call: TRBD1
cdr3_aa: CASSPESRDSNTEAFF
cdr3_nt: TGCGCCAGCAGCCCGGAATCCCGGGACAGCAACACTGAAGCTTTCTTT

v_call: TRBV5-4
clone_size: NA
j_call: TRBJ1-1
d_call: TRBD1
cdr3_aa: CASSRAGGMNTEAFF
cdr3_nt: TGTGCCAGCAGCCGGGCAGGGGGGATGAACACTGAAGCTTTCTTT

v_call: TRBV4-1
clone_size: NA
j_call: TRBJ1-4
d_call: TRBD1
cdr3_aa: CASSVKDREGKLFF
cdr3_nt: TGCGCCAGCAGCGTTAAGGACAGGGAAGGAAAACTGTTTTTT

v_call: TRBV11-2
clone_size: NA
j_call: TRBJ2-3
d_call: NA
cdr3_aa: CASSFDSLIATDTQYF
cdr3_nt: TGTGCCAGCAGCTTTGACAGCCTGATAGCCACAGATACGCAGTATTTT

v_call: TRBV2
clone_size: NA
j_call: TRBJ1-5
d_call: NA
cdr3_aa: CASRGIRSNQPQHF
cdr3_nt: TGTGCCAGCAGGGGAATCCGTAGCAATCAGCCCCAGCATTTT

v_call: TRBV9
clone_size: NA
j_call: TRBJ2-3
d_call: NA
cdr3_aa: CASSVAAITDTQYF
cdr3_nt: TGTGCCAGCAGCGTAGCGGCAATCACAGATACGCAGTATTTT

v_call: TRBV5-8
clone_size: once
j_call: TRBJ2-6
d_call: TRBD1
cdr3_aa: CASSSRGTGANVLTF
cdr3_nt: TGTGCCAGCAGCTCCAGGGGGACTGGGGCCAACGTCCTGACTTTC